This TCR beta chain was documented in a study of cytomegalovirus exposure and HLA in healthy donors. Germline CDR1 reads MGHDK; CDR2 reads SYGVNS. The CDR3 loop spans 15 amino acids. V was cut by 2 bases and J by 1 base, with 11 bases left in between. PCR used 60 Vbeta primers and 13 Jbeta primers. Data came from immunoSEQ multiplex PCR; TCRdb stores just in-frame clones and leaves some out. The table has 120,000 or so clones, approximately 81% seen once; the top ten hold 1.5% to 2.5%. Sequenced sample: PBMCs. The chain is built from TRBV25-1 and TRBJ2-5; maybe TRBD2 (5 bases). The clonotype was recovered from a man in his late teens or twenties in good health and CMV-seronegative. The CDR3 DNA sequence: TGTGCCAGCAGTGAAGGATCGGGATTCCAAGAGACCCAGTACTTC. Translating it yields CASSEGSGFQETQYF. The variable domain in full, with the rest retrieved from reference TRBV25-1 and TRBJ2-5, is EADIYQTPRYLVIGTGKKITLECSQTMGHDKMYWYQQDPGMELHLIHYSYGVNSTEKGDLSSESTVSRIRTEHFPLTLESARPSHTSQYLCASSEGSGFQETQYFGPGTRLLVL.